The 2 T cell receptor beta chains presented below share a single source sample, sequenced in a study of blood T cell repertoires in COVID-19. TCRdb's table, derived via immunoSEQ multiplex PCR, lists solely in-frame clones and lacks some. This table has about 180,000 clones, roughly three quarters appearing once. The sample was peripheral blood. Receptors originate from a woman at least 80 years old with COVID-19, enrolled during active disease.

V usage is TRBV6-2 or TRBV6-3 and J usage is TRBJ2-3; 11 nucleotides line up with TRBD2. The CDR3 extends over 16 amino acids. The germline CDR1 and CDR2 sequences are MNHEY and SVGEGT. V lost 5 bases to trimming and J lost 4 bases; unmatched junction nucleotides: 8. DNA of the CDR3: TGTGCCAGCAGTACCCCAACTAGCGGGGGAGCAGATACGCAGTATTTT. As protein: CASSTPTSGGADTQYF.

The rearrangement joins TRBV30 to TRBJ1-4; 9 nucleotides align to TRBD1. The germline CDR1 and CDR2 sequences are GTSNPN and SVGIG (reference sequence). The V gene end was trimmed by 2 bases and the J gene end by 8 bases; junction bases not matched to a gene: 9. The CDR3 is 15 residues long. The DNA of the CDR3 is TGTGCCTGGAGTCCCGGGGGGACAGGGTCGGAAAAACTGTTTTTT. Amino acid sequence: CAWSPGGTGSEKLFF.